This T cell receptor (beta chain) emerged from a study of blood T cell repertoires in COVID-19. About the research overall: Both acute and convalescent COVID-19 samples were obtained from the United States, Italy and Spain.

This CDR3 contains 16 residues. The germline gives CDR1 LNHDA, CDR2 SQIVND (reference sequence). V dropped 4 bases and J dropped 8; count of bases not matched to a gene: 10. This clone came up once. Clones were read by immunoSEQ multiplex PCR, and TCRdb kept only the in-frame ones, dropping some. Found here are 13,000 or so clones, nearly 90% of them singletons; the top ten hold 2.6%. V usage is TRBV19 and J usage is TRBJ2-1; 11 bases fit TRBD2. The clonotype originates from a human donor in a cohort sampled during active COVID-19. The sequencing sample was made of peripheral blood. CDR3 bases: TGTGCCAGTAGTAGACTAGCGGGGCTCACATCGGATGAGCAGTTCTTC. Its translation: CASSRLAGLTSDEQFF.